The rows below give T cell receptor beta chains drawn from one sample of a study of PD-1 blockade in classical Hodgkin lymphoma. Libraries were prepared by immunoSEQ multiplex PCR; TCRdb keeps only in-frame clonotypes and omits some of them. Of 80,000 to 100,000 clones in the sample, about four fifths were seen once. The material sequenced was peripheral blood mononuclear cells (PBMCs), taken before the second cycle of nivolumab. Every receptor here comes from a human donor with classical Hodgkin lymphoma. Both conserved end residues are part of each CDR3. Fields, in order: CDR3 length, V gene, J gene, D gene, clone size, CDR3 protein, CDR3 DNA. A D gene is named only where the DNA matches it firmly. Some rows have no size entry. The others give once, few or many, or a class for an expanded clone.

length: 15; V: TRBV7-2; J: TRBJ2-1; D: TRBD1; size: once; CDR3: CASSLFTGGWNEQFF; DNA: TGTGCCAGCAGCTTATTTACAGGGGGGTGGAATGAGCAGTTCTTC
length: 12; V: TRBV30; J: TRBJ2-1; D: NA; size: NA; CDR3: CAWSVLSEEQFF; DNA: TGTGCCTGGAGTGTACTATCGGAAGAGCAGTTCTTC
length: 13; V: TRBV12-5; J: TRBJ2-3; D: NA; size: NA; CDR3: CASGSQLTDTQYF; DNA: TGTGCTAGTGGTTCCCAGCTCACAGATACGCAGTATTTT
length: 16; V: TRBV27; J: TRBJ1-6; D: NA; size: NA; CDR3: CASSSLGGTGGSPLHF; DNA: TGTGCCAGCTCGTCCCTAGGGGGGACGGGGGGTTCACCCCTCCACTTT
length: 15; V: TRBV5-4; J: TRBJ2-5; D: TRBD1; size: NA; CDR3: CASSLGQGRSETQYF; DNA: TGTGCCAGCAGCTTGGGACAGGGGCGTAGTGAGACCCAGTACTTC
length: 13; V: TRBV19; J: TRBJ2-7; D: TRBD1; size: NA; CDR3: CASTGTESYEQYF; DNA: TGTGCCAGTACCGGGACAGAATCCTACGAGCAGTACTTC
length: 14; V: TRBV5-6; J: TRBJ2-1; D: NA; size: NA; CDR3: CASSLVSRDGTQFF; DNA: TGTGCCAGCAGCTTGGTGAGCAGGGACGGGACGCAGTTCTTC
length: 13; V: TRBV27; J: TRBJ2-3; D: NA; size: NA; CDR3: CASSPKPLGTQYF; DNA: TGTGCCAGCAGTCCGAAGCCGCTTGGTACGCAGTATTTT
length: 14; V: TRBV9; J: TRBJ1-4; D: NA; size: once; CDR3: CASSVMAESEKLFF; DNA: TGTGCCAGCAGCGTGATGGCTGAGAGTGAAAAACTGTTTTTT
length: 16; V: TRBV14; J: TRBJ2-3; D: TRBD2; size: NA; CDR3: CASSSTSGRYTDTQYF; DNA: TGTGCCAGCAGCTCCACTAGCGGGAGATACACAGATACGCAGTATTTT
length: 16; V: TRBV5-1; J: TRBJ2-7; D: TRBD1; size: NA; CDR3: CASSLAPDRGFYEQYF; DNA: TGCGCCAGCAGCTTGGCCCCGGACAGGGGATTCTACGAGCAGTACTTC
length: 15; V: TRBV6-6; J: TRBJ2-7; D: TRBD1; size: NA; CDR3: CASSYMGQGVYEQYF; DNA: TGTGCCAGCAGTTACATGGGACAGGGAGTATACGAGCAGTACTTC
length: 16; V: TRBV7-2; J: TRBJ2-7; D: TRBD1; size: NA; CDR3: CASSPLVGQGSYEQYF; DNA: TGTGCCAGCAGCCCCCTCGTGGGACAGGGTTCGTACGAGCAGTACTTC
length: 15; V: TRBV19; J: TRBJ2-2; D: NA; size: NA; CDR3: CASSILGENTGELFF; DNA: TGTGCCAGTAGTATTCTAGGAGAGAACACCGGGGAGCTGTTTTTT